The source of this TCR beta chain is a study of response to subunit inactivated influenza vaccine. Broader study findings: Authors suggested each seasonal influenza vaccination recruits few new T cells.

Germline trimming cut 1 base from V and 6 bases from J; bases unmatched to any gene: 6. The V gene's germline CDR1 is SGHTA and CDR2 FQGNSA. CDR3 length: 14 residues. TCRdb reprocessed the RT-PCR reads via MiXCR and lists one record per CDR3 protein. This table has hundreds of thousands of distinct CDR3 sequences, 12% to 15% appearing once. This clonotype was recorded at least ten times. The antigen is not known. The sample consisted of PBMCs from blood, taken about 14 days before vaccination. The chain is built from TRBV7-2 and TRBJ2-7, with 7 bases lining up with TRBD1. This receptor was identified in a man aged 50 to 60 who received an inactivated influenza vaccine. CDR3 coding DNA: TGTGCCAGCAGCTTAGGGACAGGTAGCTTCGAGCAGTACTTC. Protein product: CASSLGTGSFEQYF.